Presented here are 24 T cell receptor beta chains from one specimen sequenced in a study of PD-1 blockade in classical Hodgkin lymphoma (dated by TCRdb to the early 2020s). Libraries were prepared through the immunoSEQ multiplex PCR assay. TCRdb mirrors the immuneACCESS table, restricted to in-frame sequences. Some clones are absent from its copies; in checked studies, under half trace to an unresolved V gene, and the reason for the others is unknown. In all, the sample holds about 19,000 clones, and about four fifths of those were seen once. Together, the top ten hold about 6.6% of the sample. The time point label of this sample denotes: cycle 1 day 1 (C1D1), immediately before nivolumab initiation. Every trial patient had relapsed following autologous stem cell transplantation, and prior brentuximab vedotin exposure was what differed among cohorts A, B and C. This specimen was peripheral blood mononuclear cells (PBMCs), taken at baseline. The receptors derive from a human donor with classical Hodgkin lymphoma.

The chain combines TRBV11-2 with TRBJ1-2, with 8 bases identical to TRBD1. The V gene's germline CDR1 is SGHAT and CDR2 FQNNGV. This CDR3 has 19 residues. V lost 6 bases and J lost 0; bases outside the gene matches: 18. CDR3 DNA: TGTGCCAGCAGTAATAATTGGGACAGGAGAGTCATCGCTAACTATGGCTACACCTTC. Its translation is CASSNNWDRRVIANYGYTF.

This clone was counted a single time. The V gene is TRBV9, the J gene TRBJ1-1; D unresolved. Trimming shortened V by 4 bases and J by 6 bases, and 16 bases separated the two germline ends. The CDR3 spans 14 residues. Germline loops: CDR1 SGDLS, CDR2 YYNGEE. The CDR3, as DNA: TGTGCCAGCAGCCTGAAGGCAACAGCGGCTGAAGCTTTCTTT. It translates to CASSLKATAAEAFF.

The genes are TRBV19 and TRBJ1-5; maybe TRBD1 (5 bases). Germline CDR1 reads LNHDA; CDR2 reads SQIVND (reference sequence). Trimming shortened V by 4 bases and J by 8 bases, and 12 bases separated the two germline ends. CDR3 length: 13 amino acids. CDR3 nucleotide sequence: TGTGCCAGTAGTACCAGGGTTTTTGAGCCCCAGCATTTT. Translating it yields CASSTRVFEPQHF.

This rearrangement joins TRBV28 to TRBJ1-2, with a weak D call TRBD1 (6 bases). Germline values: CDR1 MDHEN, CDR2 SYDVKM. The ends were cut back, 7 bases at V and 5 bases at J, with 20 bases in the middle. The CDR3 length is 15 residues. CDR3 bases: TGTGCCAGCACCCGCCCAGGGGCAGGACAGTATGGCTACACCTTC. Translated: CASTRPGAGQYGYTF.

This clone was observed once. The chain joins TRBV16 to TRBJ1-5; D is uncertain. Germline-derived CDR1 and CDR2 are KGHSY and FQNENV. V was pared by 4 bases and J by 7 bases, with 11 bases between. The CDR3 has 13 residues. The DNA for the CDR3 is TGTGCCAGCAGCCTAGAAACGAGGCAGCCCCAGCATTTT. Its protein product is CASSLETRQPQHF. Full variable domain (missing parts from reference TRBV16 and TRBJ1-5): GEEVAQTPKHLVRGEGQKAKLYCAPIKGHSYVFWYQQVLKNEFKFLISFQNENVFDETGMPKERFSAKCLPNSPCSLEIQATKLEDSAVYFCASSLETRQPQHFGDGTRLSIL.

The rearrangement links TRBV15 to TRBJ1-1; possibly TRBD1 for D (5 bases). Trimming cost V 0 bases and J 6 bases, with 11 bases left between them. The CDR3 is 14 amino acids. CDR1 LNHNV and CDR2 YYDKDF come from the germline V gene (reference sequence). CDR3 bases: TGTGCCACCAGCAGAGATGGGGGGGTTGCTGAAGCTTTCTTT. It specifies CATSRDGGVAEAFF.

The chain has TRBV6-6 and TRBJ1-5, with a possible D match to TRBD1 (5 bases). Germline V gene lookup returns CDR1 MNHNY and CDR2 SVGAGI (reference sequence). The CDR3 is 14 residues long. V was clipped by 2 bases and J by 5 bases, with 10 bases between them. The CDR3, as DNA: TGTGCCAGCAGTTACCGGGACGGTGATCAGCCCCAGCATTTT. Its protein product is CASSYRDGDQPQHF.

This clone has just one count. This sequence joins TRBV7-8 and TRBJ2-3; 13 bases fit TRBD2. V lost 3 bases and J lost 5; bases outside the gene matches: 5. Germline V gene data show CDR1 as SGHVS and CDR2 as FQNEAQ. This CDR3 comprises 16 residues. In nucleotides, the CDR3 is TGTGCCAGCAGCTTGGGACTAGCGGGGCCCTTAGATACGCAGTATTTT. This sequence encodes CASSLGLAGPLDTQYF.

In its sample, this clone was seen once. CDR3 nucleotides: TGTGCCAGCAGTTTTGCGGCAGGGAACACCGGGGAGCTGTTTTTT. This encodes CASSFAAGNTGELFF. V usage is TRBV5-6 and J usage is TRBJ2-2; D call uncertain. CDR1 SGHDT and CDR2 YYEEEE come from the germline V gene. The CDR3 extends over 15 amino acids. V lost 5 bases to trimming and J lost 1 base, with 12 bases between them.

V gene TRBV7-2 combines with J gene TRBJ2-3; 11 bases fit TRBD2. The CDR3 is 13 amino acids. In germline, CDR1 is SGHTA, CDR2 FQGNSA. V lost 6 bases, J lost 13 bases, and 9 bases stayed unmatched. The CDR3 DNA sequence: TGTGCCAGCAGTTCTGAAGTGGGACTAGCGGAGTATTTT. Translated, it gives CASSSEVGLAEYF.

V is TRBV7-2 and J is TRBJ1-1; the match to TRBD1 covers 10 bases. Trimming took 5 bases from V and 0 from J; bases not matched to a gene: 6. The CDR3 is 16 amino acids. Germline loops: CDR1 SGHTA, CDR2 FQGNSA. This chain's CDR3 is CASSPGQGEMNTEAFF. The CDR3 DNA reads TGTGCCAGCAGCCCTGGACAGGGGGAGATGAACACTGAAGCTTTCTTT.

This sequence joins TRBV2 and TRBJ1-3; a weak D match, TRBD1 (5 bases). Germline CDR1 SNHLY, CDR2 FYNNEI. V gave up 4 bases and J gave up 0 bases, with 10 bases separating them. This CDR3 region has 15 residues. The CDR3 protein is CASSVGGNSGNTIYF. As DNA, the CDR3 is TGTGCCAGCAGTGTCGGGGGAAACTCTGGAAACACCATATATTTT.

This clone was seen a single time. For the CDR3, the DNA is TGTGCCAGCAGCTTGGCGGGGGGGAACTACGAGCAGTACTTC. Translation gives CASSLAGGNYEQYF. The rearrangement links TRBV7-9 to TRBJ2-7; 9 positions agree with TRBD2. The CDR3 has 14 residues. The germline V gene encodes CDR1 SEHNR and CDR2 FQNEAQ (reference sequence). V was pared by 3 bases and J by 3 bases, with 3 bases of the junction left unmatched.

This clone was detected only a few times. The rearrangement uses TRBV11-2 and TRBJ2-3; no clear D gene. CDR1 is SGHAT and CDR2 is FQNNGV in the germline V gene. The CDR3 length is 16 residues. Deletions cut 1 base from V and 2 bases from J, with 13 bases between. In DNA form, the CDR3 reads TGTGCCAGCAGCTTAGTGGGTCTGGGGAACACAGATACGCAGTATTTT. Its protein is CASSLVGLGNTDTQYF.

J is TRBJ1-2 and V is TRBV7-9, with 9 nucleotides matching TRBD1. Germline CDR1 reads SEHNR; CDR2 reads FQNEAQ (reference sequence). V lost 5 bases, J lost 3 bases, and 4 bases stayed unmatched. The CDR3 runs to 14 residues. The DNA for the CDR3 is TGTGCCAGCAGCCCCTGGGACAGGGACTATGGCTACACCTTC. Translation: CASSPWDRDYGYTF.

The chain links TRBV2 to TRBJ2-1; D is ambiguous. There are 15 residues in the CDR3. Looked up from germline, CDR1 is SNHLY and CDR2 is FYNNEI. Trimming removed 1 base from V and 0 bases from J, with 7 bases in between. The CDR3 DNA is TGTGCCAGCAGTGAAGGCCTAAACTCCTACAATGAGCAGTTCTTC. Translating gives CASSEGLNSYNEQFF.

This CDR3 is CASSIGASYNEQFF. The CDR3 coding sequence is TGTGCCAGTAGTATTGGGGCATCCTACAATGAGCAGTTCTTC. The V gene is TRBV19, the J gene TRBJ2-1; D may be TRBD1 (5 bases). V lost 3 bases, J lost 1 base, and 7 bases lay in between. Germline V lookup: CDR1 LNHDA, CDR2 SQIVND (reference sequence). The CDR3 has 14 amino acids. Drawing the rest from reference TRBV19 and TRBJ2-1, the complete variable domain is DGGITQSPKYLFRKEGQNVTLSCEQNLNHDAMYWYRQDPGQGLRLIYYSQIVNDFQKGDIAEGYSVSREKKESFPLTVTSAQKNPTAFYLCASSIGASYNEQFFGPGTRLTVL.

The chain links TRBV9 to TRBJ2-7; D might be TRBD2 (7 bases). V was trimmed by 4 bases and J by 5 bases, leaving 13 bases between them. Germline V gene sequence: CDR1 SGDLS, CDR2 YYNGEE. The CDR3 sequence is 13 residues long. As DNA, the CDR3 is TGTGCCAGCAGCCCAGGGAGGGGGGACGAGCAGTACTTC. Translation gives CASSPGRGDEQYF. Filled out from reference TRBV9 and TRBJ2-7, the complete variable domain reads DSGVTQTPKHLITATGQRVTLRCSPRSGDLSVYWYQQSLDQGLQFLIQYYNGEERAKGNILERFSAQQFPDLHSELNLSSLELGDSALYFCASSPGRGDEQYFGPGTRLTVT.

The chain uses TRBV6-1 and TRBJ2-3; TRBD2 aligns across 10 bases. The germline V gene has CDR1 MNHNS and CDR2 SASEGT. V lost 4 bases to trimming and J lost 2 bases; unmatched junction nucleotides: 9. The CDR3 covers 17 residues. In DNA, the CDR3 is TGTGCCAGCAGTGTTCCCCATACTAGCGGGGTCACAGATACGCAGTATTTT. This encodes CASSVPHTSGVTDTQYF.

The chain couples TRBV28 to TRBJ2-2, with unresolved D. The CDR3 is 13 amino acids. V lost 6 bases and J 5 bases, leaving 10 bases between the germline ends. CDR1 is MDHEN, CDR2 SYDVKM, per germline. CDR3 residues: CASSQQPTGELFF. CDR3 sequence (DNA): TGTGCCAGCAGCCAACAGCCAACCGGGGAGCTGTTTTTT.

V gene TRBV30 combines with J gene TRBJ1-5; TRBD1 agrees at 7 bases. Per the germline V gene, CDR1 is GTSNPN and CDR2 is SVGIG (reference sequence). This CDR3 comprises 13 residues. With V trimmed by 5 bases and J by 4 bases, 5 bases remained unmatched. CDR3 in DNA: TGTGCCTGGGCGGGACAGCAAAATCAGCCCCAGCATTTT. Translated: CAWAGQQNQPQHF.

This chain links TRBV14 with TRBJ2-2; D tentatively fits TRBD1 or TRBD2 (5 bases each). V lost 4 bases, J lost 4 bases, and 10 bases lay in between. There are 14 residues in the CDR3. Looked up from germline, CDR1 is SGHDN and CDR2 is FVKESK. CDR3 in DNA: TGTGCCAGCAGCCTCCTGAGGGGCACCGGGGAGCTGTTTTTT. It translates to CASSLLRGTGELFF.

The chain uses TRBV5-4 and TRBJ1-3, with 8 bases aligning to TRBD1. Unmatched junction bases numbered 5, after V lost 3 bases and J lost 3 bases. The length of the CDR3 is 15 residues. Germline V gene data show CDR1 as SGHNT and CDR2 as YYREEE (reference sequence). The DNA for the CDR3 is TGTGCCAGCAGCTCCGACAGGGGCCATGGAAACACCATATATTTT. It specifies CASSSDRGHGNTIYF.

CDR3 sequence (DNA): TGTGCCAGCAGAGCGGGACAGGGGGATGGCTACACCTTC. Its protein is CASRAGQGDGYTF. The chain combines TRBV28 with TRBJ1-2; 11 bases are a match to TRBD1. The CDR3 length is 13 residues. CDR1 MDHEN and CDR2 SYDVKM come from the germline V gene. The V and J ends lost 6 bases and 6 bases, in that order; junction bases with no gene match: 3.